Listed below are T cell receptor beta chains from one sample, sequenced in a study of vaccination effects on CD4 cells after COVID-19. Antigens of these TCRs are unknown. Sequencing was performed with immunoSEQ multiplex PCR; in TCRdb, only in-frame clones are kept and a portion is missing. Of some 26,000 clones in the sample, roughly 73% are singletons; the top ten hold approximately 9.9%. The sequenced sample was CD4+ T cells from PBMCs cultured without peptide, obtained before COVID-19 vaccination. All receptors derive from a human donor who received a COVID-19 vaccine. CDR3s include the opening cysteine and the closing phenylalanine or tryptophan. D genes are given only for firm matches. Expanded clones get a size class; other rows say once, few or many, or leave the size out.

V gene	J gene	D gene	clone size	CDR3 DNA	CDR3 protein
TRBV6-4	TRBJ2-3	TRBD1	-	TGTGCCAGCCGACAGGGACGGCACACAGATACGCAGTATTTT	CASRQGRHTDTQYF
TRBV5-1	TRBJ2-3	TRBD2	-	TGCGCCAGCAGCGCCTCACTAGCGGGGGGGTCGAGCACAGATACGCAGTATTTT	CASSASLAGGSSTDTQYF
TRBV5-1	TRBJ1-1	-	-	TGCGCCAGCAGCTTGCTTATCGGGGTGAACACTGAAGCTTTCTTT	CASSLLIGVNTEAFF
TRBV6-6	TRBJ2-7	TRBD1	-	TGTGCCAGCAGTCGGGACAGGTTTTCTTACGAGCAGTACTTC	CASSRDRFSYEQYF
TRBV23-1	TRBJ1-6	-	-	TGCGCCAGCAGTCAATCTACGGTTCCAATTCATAATTCACCCCTCCACTTT	CASSQSTVPIHNSPLHF
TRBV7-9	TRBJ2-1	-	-	TGTGCCAGCAGCTTAAACGCCGGCGGTGAGCAGTTCTTC	CASSLNAGGEQFF
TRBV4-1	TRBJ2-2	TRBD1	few	TGCGCCAGCAGCCACCCGGACAGGGCCGGCGGGGAGCTGTTTTTT	CASSHPDRAGGELFF
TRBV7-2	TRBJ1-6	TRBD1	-	TGTGCCAGCAGCTTAGCGGGGACAGGGTGGGGATATAATTCACCCCTCCACTTT	CASSLAGTGWGYNSPLHF
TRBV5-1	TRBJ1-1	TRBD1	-	TGCGCCAGCAGCGTGAACAGGGGTCTCACTGAAGCTTTCTTT	CASSVNRGLTEAFF
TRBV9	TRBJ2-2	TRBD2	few	TGTGCCAGCAGCCCGCGGGGGGGGAACACCGGGGAGCTGTTTTTT	CASSPRGGNTGELFF
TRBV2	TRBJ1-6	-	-	TGTGCCAGCAGTGAACCGACTAATTCACCCCTCCACTTT	CASSEPTNSPLHF
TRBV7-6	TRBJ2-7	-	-	TGTGCCAGCGGTAGACTCGGGGACTGGAGTACCTACGAGCAGTACTTC	CASGRLGDWSTYEQYF
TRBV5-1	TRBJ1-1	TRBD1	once	TGCGCCAGCACCGTCACGGGGACAGAGAACACTGAAGCTTTCTTT	CASTVTGTENTEAFF
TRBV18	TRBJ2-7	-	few	TGTGCCAGCTCCCGAGGGCGCGGCTACGAGCAGTACTTC	CASSRGRGYEQYF
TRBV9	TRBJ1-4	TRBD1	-	TGTGCCAGCAGCGTAGGAGGACAGGGGGCAACTAATGAAAAACTGTTTTTT	CASSVGGQGATNEKLFF
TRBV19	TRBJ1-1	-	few	TGTGCCAGTACCCCTACTGGGGAGAGTAAAGCTTTCTTT	CASTPTGESKAFF
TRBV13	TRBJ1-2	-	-	TGTGCCAGCAGCTTCGCAGGGGAGGGCTACACCTTC	CASSFAGEGYTF
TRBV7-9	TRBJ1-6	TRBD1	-	TGTGCCAGCAGCGGAGGGGACAGGGGGTCTTCACCCCTCCACTTT	CASSGGDRGSSPLHF
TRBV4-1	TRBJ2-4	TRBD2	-	TGCGCCAGCAGGATCATAGCGGGAGTAGGAGAAAGCTCTCAGTACTTC	CASRIIAGVGESSQYF
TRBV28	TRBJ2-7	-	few	TGTGCCACCGCGGGCAACTACGAGCAGTACTTC	CATAGNYEQYF
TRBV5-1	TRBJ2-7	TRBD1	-	TGCGCCAGCAGTCCGGACAGGGGTAACGAGCAGTACTTC	CASSPDRGNEQYF
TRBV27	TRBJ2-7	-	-	TGTGCCAGCAGTTTATCGCATAGGGTCCAGGGTGGATACGAGCAGTACTTC	CASSLSHRVQGGYEQYF
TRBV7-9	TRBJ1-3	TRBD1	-	TGTGCCAGCAGCTTGGACAGGGTAGTACCTAGAGGAAACACCATATATTTT	CASSLDRVVPRGNTIYF
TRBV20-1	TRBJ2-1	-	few	TGCAGTGCTAAGGCGGGCCTGGAGCAGTTCTTC	CSAKAGLEQFF
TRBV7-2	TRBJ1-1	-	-	TGTGCCAGCAGCAAGGGGGTTGAAGCTTTCTTT	CASSKGVEAFF
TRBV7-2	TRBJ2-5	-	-	TGTGCCAGCAGCTTAGACAGCCGGATGGGGGAGACCCAGTACTTC	CASSLDSRMGETQYF
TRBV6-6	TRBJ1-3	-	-	TGTGCCAGCAGCCACCTCACAAGATCTGGAAACACCATATATTTT	CASSHLTRSGNTIYF
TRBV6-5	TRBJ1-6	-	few	TGTGCCAGCAGTATCGGACCCCATACACCCCTCCACTTT	CASSIGPHTPLHF
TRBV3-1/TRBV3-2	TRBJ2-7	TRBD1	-	TGTGCCAGCAGCCAACAACAGGGGGCCCCCTACGAGCAGTACTTC	CASSQQQGAPYEQYF